These 21 T cell receptor beta chains were sequenced from one sample in a study of vaccination and CD4 T cells after COVID-19. Treatment defined: approximately 9-day PBMC culture with coronavirus spike peptide pools or control peptides (ViraFEST assay). These receptors lack a known antigen. Sequencing of cultured CD4+ T cell DNA used the Oncomine TCR Beta short-read assay. TCRdb re-called the PCR reads with MiXCR, one entry per CDR3 protein. The data contain a few thousand distinct CDR3 sequences, approximately 44% of them seen just once; the ten biggest clones take up around a tenth. The sequenced sample consisted of CD4+ T cells from blood, cultured in vitro. Source of these receptors: a human donor who had recovered from COVID-19.

V usage is TRBV7-9 and J usage is TRBJ1-6; no clear D. CDR1 is SEHNR, CDR2 FQNEAQ, per germline (reference sequence). This CDR3 region has 14 residues. V lost 2 bases and J lost 8, with 10 bases in between. In nucleotides, the CDR3 is TGTGCCAGCAGCTTAATGGGATCTTATTCACCCCTCCACTTT. Translating gives CASSLMGSYSPLHF. Filled out from reference TRBV7-9 and TRBJ1-6, the complete variable domain reads DTGVSQNPRHKITKRGQNVTFRCDPISEHNRLYWYRQTLGQGPEFLTYFQNEAQLEKSRLLSDRFSAERPKGSFSTLEIQRTEQGDSAMYLCASSLMGSYSPLHFGNGTRLTVT.

This sequence joins TRBV10-3 and TRBJ2-7; the D gene could be TRBD1 or TRBD2 (5 bases each). V was cut by 5 bases and J by 6 bases, with 11 bases left in between. CDR3 length equals 12 residues. Germline CDR1 is ENHRY and CDR2 is SYGVKD. This CDR3 reads CAISSQGREQYF. CDR3 DNA sequence: TGTGCCATCAGTAGTCAGGGACGCGAGCAGTACTTC.

V and J are TRBV7-2 and TRBJ2-7; TRBD1 or TRBD2 may be the D gene (5 bases each). The germline V and J ends were trimmed by 3 bases and 2 bases, with 14 bases remaining between them. This CDR3 is 15 amino acids long. The V gene's germline CDR1 is SGHTA and CDR2 FQGNSA. CDR3 in amino acids: CASSLGTSLAYEQYF. CDR3 nucleotide sequence: TGTGCCAGCAGCTTGGGGACGTCCTTGGCCTACGAGCAGTACTTC.

The chain links TRBV20-1 to TRBJ1-6, with D unclear. The CDR3 loop spans 13 amino acids. CDR1 and CDR2 from the germline V gene are DFQATT and SNEGSKA (reference sequence). The germline V and J ends were trimmed by 4 bases and 7 bases, with 11 bases remaining between them. The CDR3 protein is CSAKDEMNSPLHF. The CDR3 DNA reads TGCAGTGCTAAGGACGAAATGAATTCACCCCTCCACTTT.

V usage is TRBV27 and J usage is TRBJ1-5; D gene uncertain. CDR3 length equals 10 residues. Germline CDR1 MNHEY, CDR2 SMNVEV (reference sequence). V shed 6 bases and J shed 4 bases, with 1 base lying between them. CDR3 sequence reads: CASRNQPQHF. The CDR3 DNA reads TGTGCCAGCAGGAATCAGCCCCAGCATTTT.

This clonotype turned up a few times. The chain combines TRBV7-2 with TRBJ2-7, with a weak D call TRBD1 (5 bases). The CDR3 spans 13 residues. The germline V gene encodes CDR1 SGHTA and CDR2 FQGNSA. V dropped 1 base and J dropped 3 bases, with 7 bases sitting between them. The CDR3 here is CASSLEQGYEQYF. CDR3 DNA sequence: TGTGCCAGCAGCTTAGAGCAGGGCTACGAGCAGTACTTC.

This chain links TRBV27 with TRBJ1-2; weak D call: TRBD1 (5 bases). Germline assignment: CDR1 MNHEY and CDR2 SMNVEV (reference sequence). CDR3 size: 14 residues. V shed 5 bases and J shed 8 bases, with 18 bases lying between them. CDR3 nucleotides: TGTGCCAGCAGTACCGAATGGGGGGTACGGGGCTACACCTTC. Translation: CASSTEWGVRGYTF.

V gene TRBV7-2 combines with J gene TRBJ2-5; D not certain. Trimming pared 5 bases from V and 2 bases from J, leaving 9 bases between. The CDR3 sequence is 13 residues long. Germline CDR1 is SGHTA and CDR2 is FQGNSA. The CDR3 region is CASSPWSQETQYF. As DNA, the CDR3 is TGTGCCAGCAGCCCCTGGTCGCAAGAGACCCAGTACTTC.

By share of the sample, this clonotype is medium-sized. This chain joins TRBV20-1 and TRBJ1-2; the D gene is possibly TRBD1 (5 bases). Trimming took off 6 bases at V and 4 bases at J, with 15 bases between the two ends. This CDR3 is 13 amino acids long. The V gene's germline CDR1 is DFQATT and CDR2 SNEGSKA (reference sequence). The CDR3 DNA reads TGCAGTGCCAACAATCGACAGACCTATGGCTACACCTTC. Translating it yields CSANNRQTYGYTF.

The J gene is TRBJ2-7, the V gene TRBV11-3, with 7 positions matching TRBD2. V shed 5 bases, J shed 2 bases, and the junction held 9 bases outside the gene matches. The germline V gene has CDR1 SGHNT and CDR2 YENEEA. This CDR3 is 15 amino acids long. The CDR3 loop reads CASSPGRGITYEQYF. CDR3 in DNA: TGTGCCAGCAGCCCTGGGAGGGGCATTACCTACGAGCAGTACTTC.

The chain combines TRBV7-9 with TRBJ2-5, with TRBD1 matching over 8 bases. V dropped 3 bases and J dropped 4; count of bases not matched to a gene: 7. Germline CDR1 is SEHNR and CDR2 is FQNEAQ (reference sequence). The CDR3 covers 15 residues. CDR3 sequence reads: CASSFPAGGGETQYF. The DNA of the CDR3 is TGTGCCAGCAGCTTCCCAGCAGGGGGCGGAGAGACCCAGTACTTC.

This clonotype counts as medium-sized. The genes are TRBV20-1 and TRBJ1-2; D unresolved. This CDR3 has 13 amino acids. Germline V lookup: CDR1 DFQATT, CDR2 SNEGSKA (reference sequence). V was trimmed by 2 bases and J by 0 bases, leaving 7 bases between them. The CDR3 sequence is CSARLSTNYGYTF. The CDR3 nucleotides are TGCAGTGCTAGACTTAGTACTAACTATGGCTACACCTTC.

V gene TRBV7-2 combines with J gene TRBJ2-7; D uncertain. This CDR3 contains 13 residues. Looked up from germline, CDR1 is SGHTA and CDR2 is FQGNSA. With 5 bases removed from V and 2 bases from J, the gap between germline ends came to 10 bases. CDR3 in amino acids: CASSRNSAYEQYF. In DNA form, the CDR3 reads TGTGCCAGCAGCCGCAATTCGGCCTACGAGCAGTACTTC.

In its sample, this clonotype was seen a few times. The chain carries TRBV20-1 and TRBJ1-5, with D perhaps matching TRBD1 (5 bases). Trimming removed 5 bases from V and 2 bases from J, with 13 bases in between. The CDR3 totals 14 residues. CDR1 is DFQATT and CDR2 is SNEGSKA in the germline V gene (reference sequence). Here the CDR3 DNA reads TGCAGTGCTGGGGGTCGGGTGGGCAATCAGCCCCAGCATTTT. This codes for CSAGGRVGNQPQHF.

Remarks on this clonotype: The junction and the germline gene differ at one end; a read error may be behind it. V and J are TRBV15 and TRBJ1-1; the D is unclear. Germline V lookup: CDR1 LNHNV, CDR2 YYDKDF (reference sequence). The CDR3 loop spans 15 amino acids. Here the CDR3 reads CATSGEIGGNTEAFF. The CDR3 bases are TGTGCCACCAGCGGAGAGATAGGTGGGAACACTGAAGCTTTCTTT.

The chain carries TRBV6-1 and TRBJ2-7; 7 nucleotides match TRBD2. Trimming at V came to 7 bases and at J to 2 bases, leaving 11 bases not matched to a gene. In germline, CDR1 is MNHNS, CDR2 SASEGT. The CDR3 loop spans 15 amino acids. The CDR3 reads CASTTVAGEAYEQYF. The CDR3 bases are TGTGCCAGCACCACAGTGGCGGGGGAGGCCTACGAGCAGTACTTC.

This clonotype was picked up a small number of times. J is TRBJ1-6 and V is TRBV2; D is ambiguous. V dropped 2 bases and J dropped 10 bases, with 3 bases sitting between them. CDR3 size: 11 residues. CDR1 SNHLY and CDR2 FYNNEI come from the germline V gene. CDR3 amino acids: CASSEQSPLHF. In DNA, the CDR3 is TGTGCCAGCAGTGAACAGTCACCCCTCCACTTT.

The V gene is TRBV28, the J gene TRBJ1-2; 10 nucleotides line up with TRBD1. V lost 5 bases, J lost 7 bases, and 7 bases stayed unmatched. Germline CDR1 MDHEN, CDR2 SYDVKM. This CDR3 is 14 amino acids long. CDR3 in DNA: TGTGCCAGCAGTCTGACAGGGGGCGCGGGTGGCTACACCTTC. Amino acids: CASSLTGGAGGYTF.

The chain recombines TRBV20-1 with TRBJ1-2; D unresolved. CDR1 DFQATT and CDR2 SNEGSKA come from the germline V gene (reference sequence). The V gene lost 6 bases and the J gene lost 2 bases, with 10 bases spanning the gap. The CDR3 covers 12 residues. DNA of the CDR3: TGCAGTGCGTCAAATCGCAACTATGGCTACACCTTC. Translated, it gives CSASNRNYGYTF.

This clonotype occurred a few times. The gene calls are TRBV20-1 and TRBJ2-7, with TRBD1 matching 8 bases. The length of the CDR3 is 12 residues. With 5 bases clipped from V and 3 bases from J, the junction kept 3 bases outside the gene matches. Looked up from germline, CDR1 is DFQATT and CDR2 is SNEGSKA (reference sequence). For the CDR3, the DNA is TGCAGTGCTGCCGGACAGGGCTACGAGCAGTACTTC. It specifies CSAAGQGYEQYF.

This chain joins TRBV7-8 and TRBJ1-5; TRBD1 might be the D (5 bases). Germline loops: CDR1 SGHVS, CDR2 FQNEAQ. The CDR3 has 14 amino acids. V gave up 5 bases and J gave up 7 bases, with 15 bases separating them. The CDR3 nucleotides read TGTGCCAGCAGCGAAGGCAGGGCTGACCAGCCCCAGCATTTT. It encodes CASSEGRADQPQHF. Using reference TRBV7-8 and TRBJ1-5 for the parts outside the CDR3, the full variable domain is GAGVSQSPRYKVAKRGQDVALRCDPISGHVSLFWYQQALGQGPEFLTYFQNEAQLDKSGLPSDRFFAERPEGSVSTLKIQRTQQEDSAVYLCASSEGRADQPQHFGDGTRLSIL.